This T cell receptor beta chain came from a study of T cell repertoires in cytomegalovirus infection. Study at large: Public TCR beta signatures marked donors with CMV infection and the matching HLA.

The CDR3 is made up of 17 amino acids. Germline V gene lookup returns CDR1 SQVTM and CDR2 ANQGSEA. Deletions cut 0 bases from V and 1 base from J, with 18 bases between. A single record per CDR3 protein comes from TCRdb applying MiXCR to the reads. The table has approximately 140,000 distinct CDR3 sequences, approximately 5.9% seen once. The TCR originated in a human donor in good health (CMV status not recorded). Some clones in this sample may be carry-over from other donors' samples. The sequencing sample was made of PBMCs. V gene TRBV29-1 combines with J gene TRBJ1-1, with D uncertain. This chain's CDR3 is CSVEDRSGGRENTEAFF. DNA for the CDR3: TGCAGCGTTGAAGATCGGTCCGGCGGGAGGGAGAACACTGAAGCTTTCTTT.